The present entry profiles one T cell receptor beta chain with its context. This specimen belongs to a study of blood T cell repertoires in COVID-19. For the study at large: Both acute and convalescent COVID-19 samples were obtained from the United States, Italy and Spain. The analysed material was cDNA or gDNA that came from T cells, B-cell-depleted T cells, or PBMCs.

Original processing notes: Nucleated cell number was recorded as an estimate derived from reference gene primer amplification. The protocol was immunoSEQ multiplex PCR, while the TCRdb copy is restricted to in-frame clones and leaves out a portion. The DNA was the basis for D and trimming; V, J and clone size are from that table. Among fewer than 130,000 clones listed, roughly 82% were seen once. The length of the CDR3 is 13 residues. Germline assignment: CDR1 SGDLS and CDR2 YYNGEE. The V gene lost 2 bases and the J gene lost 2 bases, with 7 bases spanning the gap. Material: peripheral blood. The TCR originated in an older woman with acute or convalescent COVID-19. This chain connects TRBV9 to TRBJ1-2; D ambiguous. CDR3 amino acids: CASSVGGNYGYTF. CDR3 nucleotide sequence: TGTGCCAGCAGCGTCGGCGGAAACTATGGCTACACCTTC.